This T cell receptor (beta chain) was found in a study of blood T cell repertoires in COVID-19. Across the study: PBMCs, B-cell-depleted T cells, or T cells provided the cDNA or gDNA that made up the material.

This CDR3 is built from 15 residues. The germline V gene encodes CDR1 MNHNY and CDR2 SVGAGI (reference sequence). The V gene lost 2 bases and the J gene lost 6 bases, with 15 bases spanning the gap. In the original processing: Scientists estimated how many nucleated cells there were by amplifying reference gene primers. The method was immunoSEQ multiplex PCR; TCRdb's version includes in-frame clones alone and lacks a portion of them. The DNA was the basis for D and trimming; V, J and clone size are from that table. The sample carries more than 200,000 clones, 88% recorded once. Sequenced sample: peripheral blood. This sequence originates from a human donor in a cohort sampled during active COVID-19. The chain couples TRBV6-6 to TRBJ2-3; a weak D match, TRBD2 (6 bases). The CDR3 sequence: CASSYELGGGDTQYF. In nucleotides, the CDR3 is TGTGCCAGCAGTTACGAACTCGGGGGTGGTGATACGCAGTATTTT.